This record covers a single TCR beta chain. Deep level was the assay's run setting. Replicate sorted-subset PCRs were loaded with around 200 ng DNA, 31,000 or so T cell genomes. The assay was immunoSEQ multiplex PCR, and TCRdb's table has in-frame clones only and misses some. Of 2 million to 2.5 million clones in the sample, 90% to 95% were seen once. V was trimmed by 1 base and J by 0 bases, leaving 10 bases between them. Germline V gene sequence: CDR1 LNHDA, CDR2 SQIVND (reference sequence). This CDR3 comprises 15 residues. The source of the sample is a study of shared clonotypes between healthy human individuals. Turning to the study itself: Three CD4 naive, three CD4 memory, two CD8 naive and one CD8 memory plate were used per donor.

CD4+ cells underwent separation, giving CD45RA+ naive and CD45RA-negative memory subsets. This clonotype was obtained from a man aged 18 to 35 in good health. Sample: naive CD4+ T cells sorted from blood. Subset here: CD45RA+ positively selected. The rearrangement joins TRBV19 to TRBJ2-7; D unclear. In nucleotides, the CDR3 is TGTGCCAGTAGTATAGGGCAGGACCTCTCCTACGAGCAGTACTTC. This sequence encodes CASSIGQDLSYEQYF.